The rows below give T cell receptor beta chains drawn from one sample of a study of T-cell memory formation after mild COVID-19. TCRdb reprocessed the 5' RACE reads with MiXCR, giving one entry per CDR3 protein. The sample carries approximately 350,000 distinct CDR3 sequences, around 15% recorded once. Sequences were obtained from PBMCs or a T cell subset sorted from them (not recorded which). The receptors stem from a man in his late teens or twenties who had mild COVID-19 (a few samples of this study predate the infection). Cell type and time point are not known. Each CDR3 is given with its conserved first and last residue. D genes are given only for firm matches. Some rows mark clone size as missing; the rest say once, few, many or name a class of expanded clone.

D	size	J	V	CDR3	DNA
.	few	TRBJ1-1	TRBV29-1	CSVEGSEGEAEAFF	TGCAGCGTTGAAGGGTCTGAGGGAGAGGCTGAAGCTTTCTTT
TRBD1	many	TRBJ2-5	TRBV5-1	CASSPGQYQETQYF	TGCGCCAGCAGCCCGGGACAGTACCAAGAGACCCAGTACTTC
TRBD1	.	TRBJ1-2	TRBV5-6	CASCFWTGVYGYTF	TGTGCCAGCTGCTTCTGGACAGGGGTTTATGGCTACACCTTC
.	.	TRBJ2-1	TRBV28	CASSLNLVSEQFF	TGTGCCAGCAGTTTAAACTTAGTAAGTGAGCAGTTCTTC
.	.	TRBJ2-5	TRBV7-2	CASSWRANQETQYF	TGTGCCAGCAGCTGGAGGGCGAACCAAGAGACCCAGTACTTC
TRBD2	.	TRBJ2-1	TRBV4-1	CASSQRAGTNEQFF	TGCGCCAGCAGCCAACGAGCGGGGACTAATGAGCAGTTCTTC
.	.	TRBJ2-5	TRBV5-6	CASSGSETQYF	TGTGCCAGCAGCGGCTCGGAGACCCAGTACTTC
TRBD2	few	TRBJ2-2	TRBV29-1	CSVGGTSITGELFF	TGCAGCGTTGGGGGGACTAGCATCACCGGGGAGCTGTTTTTT
TRBD1	few	TRBJ1-4	TRBV3-1	CASSHIEGALGEKLFF	TGTGCCAGCAGCCATATCGAGGGGGCGCTGGGTGAAAAACTGTTTTTT
.	few	TRBJ2-3	TRBV5-1	CASSLGDTRGDTQYF	TGCGCCAGCAGCTTGGGGGACACCCGCGGAGATACGCAGTATTTT
TRBD1	many	TRBJ1-1	TRBV7-3	CASSSAPYRGRGTEAFF	TGTGCCAGCAGCTCTGCACCTTACAGGGGGAGAGGCACTGAAGCTTTCTTT
.	.	TRBJ1-4	TRBV7-2	CASHRGTNEKLFF	TGTGCCAGCCACCGGGGGACTAATGAAAAACTGTTTTTT
.	.	TRBJ1-1	TRBV19	CASNRRGGTEAFF	TGTGCCAGTAACCGCAGGGGTGGGACTGAAGCTTTCTTT
.	many	TRBJ2-2	TRBV11-2	CASSLPSGTGELFF	TGTGCCAGCAGCTTGCCCTCCGGAACCGGGGAGCTGTTTTTT
TRBD2	.	TRBJ2-7	TRBV12-3/TRBV12-4	CASTVAGGHYEQYF	TGTGCCAGCACCGTAGCGGGGGGACACTACGAGCAGTACTTC
TRBD1	few	TRBJ1-6	TRBV12-3/TRBV12-4	CASSRTGYSPLHF	TGTGCCAGCAGCAGGACAGGTTATTCACCCCTCCACTTT
TRBD1	few	TRBJ2-7	TRBV20-1	CSATPGTGSSYEQYF	TGCAGTGCCACGCCGGGGACAGGATCCTCCTACGAGCAGTACTTC
.	many	TRBJ2-1	TRBV6-5	CASSPQGSHEQFF	TGTGCCAGCAGCCCCCAGGGTAGCCATGAGCAGTTCTTC
.	few	TRBJ2-7	TRBV5-6	CASSSPRRTLSSYEQYF	TGTGCCAGCAGCTCCCCCAGGAGGACTCTGAGCTCCTACGAGCAGTACTTC
.	.	TRBJ2-1	TRBV24-1	CATSEWRDSGNEQFF	TGTGCCACCAGTGAATGGCGGGACTCCGGCAATGAGCAGTTCTTC
.	few	TRBJ1-5	TRBV4-1	CASSQEGRGYSNQPQHF	TGCGCCAGCAGCCAAGAGGGCAGGGGATATAGCAATCAGCCCCAGCATTTT
TRBD2	.	TRBJ2-3	TRBV15	CATSRVSGVADTQYF	TGTGCCACCAGCAGAGTCAGCGGGGTAGCAGATACGCAGTATTTT
.	.	TRBJ2-3	TRBV7-2	CASGPTDTQYF	TGTGCCAGCGGCCCCACAGATACGCAGTATTTT
.	few	TRBJ2-3	TRBV11-2	CASSLSVARSTDTQYF	TGTGCCAGCAGCTTATCGGTGGCCAGGAGCACAGATACGCAGTATTTT
.	.	TRBJ2-5	TRBV5-1	CASSLVARGETQYF	TGCGCCAGCAGCTTGGTTGCCAGGGGAGAGACCCAGTACTTC
.	.	TRBJ2-2	TRBV7-3	CASSLQATLDTGELFF	TGTGCCAGCAGCTTACAGGCGACGCTGGACACCGGGGAGCTGTTTTTT
.	many	TRBJ1-6	TRBV7-2	CASSFRSNNSPLHF	TGTGCCAGCAGCTTTAGAAGCAATAATTCACCCCTCCACTTT
TRBD2	many	TRBJ2-1	TRBV29-1	CSSGGEHEQFF	TGCAGCTCCGGGGGGGAACATGAGCAGTTCTTC
TRBD1	few	TRBJ1-1	TRBV3-1	CASSQNTDRGGFF	TGTGCCAGCAGCCAAAATACCGACAGGGGCGGATTCTTT
.	.	TRBJ2-7	TRBV6-1	CASSEVGYEQYF	TGTGCCAGCAGTGAAGTGGGGTACGAGCAGTACTTC
TRBD2	few	TRBJ2-3	TRBV20-1	CSASPLAGDTYEGTDTQYF	TGCAGTGCTAGCCCGCTAGCGGGGGATACCTACGAGGGCACAGATACGCAGTATTTT
TRBD2	few	TRBJ2-5	TRBV7-2	CATSGGFQETQYF	TGTGCCACTAGCGGGGGGTTCCAAGAGACCCAGTACTTC
.	.	TRBJ1-1	TRBV5-6	CASSELGRKGTEAFF	TGTGCCAGCAGCGAACTAGGGAGGAAGGGCACTGAAGCTTTCTTT
.	.	TRBJ1-1	TRBV20-1	CSGAWTEAFF	TGCAGTGGAGCTTGGACTGAAGCTTTCTTT
TRBD1	.	TRBJ1-2	TRBV7-9	CASSSYRGRGYGYTF	TGTGCCAGCAGCAGCTACAGGGGGCGCGGCTATGGCTACACCTTC
.	.	TRBJ1-1	TRBV7-3	CASSSLGPELNTEAFF	TGTGCCAGCAGTTCTTTGGGCCCCGAACTGAACACTGAAGCTTTCTTT
TRBD1	.	TRBJ1-2	TRBV27	CATKGTGNYGYTF	TGTGCCACTAAAGGGACAGGGAACTATGGCTACACCTTC
.	.	TRBJ2-6	TRBV20-1	CSARASSGANVLTF	TGCAGTGCTAGAGCATCATCAGGGGCCAACGTCCTGACTTTC
.	many	TRBJ1-2	TRBV2	CASGARSYGYTF	TGTGCCAGCGGGGCACGTAGCTATGGCTACACCTTC
.	.	TRBJ2-3	TRBV28	CASRRQVTDTQYF	TGTGCCAGCCGTCGTCAGGTGACAGATACGCAGTATTTT
TRBD1	many	TRBJ1-1	TRBV5-1	CASRPGTGTYYTEAFF	TGCGCCAGCAGGCCCGGGACAGGGACATATTACACTGAAGCTTTCTTT
.	many	TRBJ2-7	TRBV20-1	CSARDNYEQYF	TGCAGTGCTAGGGACAACTACGAGCAGTACTTC
.	.	TRBJ1-1	TRBV5-1	CASSLVAQNTEAFF	TGCGCCAGCAGCTTGGTCGCCCAAAACACTGAAGCTTTCTTT
.	.	TRBJ1-1	TRBV27	CASSLSGAGYTEAFF	TGTGCCAGCAGTTTATCAGGGGCAGGATACACTGAAGCTTTCTTT
.	few	TRBJ1-5	TRBV4-1	CASSRQMGSNQPQHF	TGCGCCAGCAGCCGACAAATGGGGAGCAATCAGCCCCAGCATTTT
.	once	TRBJ2-3	TRBV9	CASSVDRVQNTQYF	TGTGCCAGCAGCGTAGACAGGGTGCAGAATACGCAGTATTTT
.	few	TRBJ1-6	TRBV6-5	CASSYTRGNSPLHF	TGTGCCAGCAGTTACACGAGGGGTAATTCACCCCTCCACTTT
.	.	TRBJ2-3	TRBV5-1	CASSFFPGRGTQYF	TGCGCCAGCAGCTTCTTCCCAGGACGGGGAACGCAGTATTTT